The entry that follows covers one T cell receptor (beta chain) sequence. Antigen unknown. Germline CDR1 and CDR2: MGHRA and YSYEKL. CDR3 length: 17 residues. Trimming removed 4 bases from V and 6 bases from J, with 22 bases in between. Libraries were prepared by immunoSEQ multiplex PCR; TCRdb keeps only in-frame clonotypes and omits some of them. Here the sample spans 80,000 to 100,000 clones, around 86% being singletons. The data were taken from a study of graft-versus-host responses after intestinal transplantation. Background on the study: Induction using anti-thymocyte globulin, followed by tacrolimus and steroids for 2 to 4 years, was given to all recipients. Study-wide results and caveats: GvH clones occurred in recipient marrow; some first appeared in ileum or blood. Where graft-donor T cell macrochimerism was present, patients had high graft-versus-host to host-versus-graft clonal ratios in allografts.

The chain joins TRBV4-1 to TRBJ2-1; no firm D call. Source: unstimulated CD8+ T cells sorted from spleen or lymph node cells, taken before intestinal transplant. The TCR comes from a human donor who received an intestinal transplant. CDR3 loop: CASSLGPGPEMGNEQFF. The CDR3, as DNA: TGCGCCAGCAGCCTCGGACCGGGCCCCGAAATGGGCAATGAGCAGTTCTTC.